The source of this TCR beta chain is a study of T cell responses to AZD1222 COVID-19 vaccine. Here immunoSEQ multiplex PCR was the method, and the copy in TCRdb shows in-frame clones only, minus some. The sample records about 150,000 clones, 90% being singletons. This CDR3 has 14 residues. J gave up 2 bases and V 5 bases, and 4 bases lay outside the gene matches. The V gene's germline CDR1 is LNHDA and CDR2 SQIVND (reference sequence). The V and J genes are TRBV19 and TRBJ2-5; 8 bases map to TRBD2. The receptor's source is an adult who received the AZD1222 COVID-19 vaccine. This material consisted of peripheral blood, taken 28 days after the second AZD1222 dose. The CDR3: CASSELAEQETQYF. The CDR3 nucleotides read TGTGCCAGTAGTGAACTAGCGGAACAAGAGACCCAGTACTTC.